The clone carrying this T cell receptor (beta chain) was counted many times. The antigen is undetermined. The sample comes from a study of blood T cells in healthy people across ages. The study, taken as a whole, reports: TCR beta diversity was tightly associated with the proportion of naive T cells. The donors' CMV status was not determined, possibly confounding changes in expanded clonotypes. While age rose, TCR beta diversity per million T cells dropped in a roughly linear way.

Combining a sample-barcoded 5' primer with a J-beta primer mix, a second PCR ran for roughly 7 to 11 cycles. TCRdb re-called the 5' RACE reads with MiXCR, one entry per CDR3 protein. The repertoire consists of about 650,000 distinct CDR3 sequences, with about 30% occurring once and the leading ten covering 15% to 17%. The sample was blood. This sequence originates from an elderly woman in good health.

The CDR3 DNA sequence: TGTGCCAGCAGCCCTTCCTTGACCACAGATACGCAGTATTTT. It encodes CASSPSLTTDTQYF. This rearrangement joins TRBV7-9 to TRBJ2-3; D remains unclear. The CDR3 has 14 residues. Germline loops: CDR1 SEHNR, CDR2 FQNEAQ (reference sequence). V lost 5 bases and J lost 2, with 11 bases in between.